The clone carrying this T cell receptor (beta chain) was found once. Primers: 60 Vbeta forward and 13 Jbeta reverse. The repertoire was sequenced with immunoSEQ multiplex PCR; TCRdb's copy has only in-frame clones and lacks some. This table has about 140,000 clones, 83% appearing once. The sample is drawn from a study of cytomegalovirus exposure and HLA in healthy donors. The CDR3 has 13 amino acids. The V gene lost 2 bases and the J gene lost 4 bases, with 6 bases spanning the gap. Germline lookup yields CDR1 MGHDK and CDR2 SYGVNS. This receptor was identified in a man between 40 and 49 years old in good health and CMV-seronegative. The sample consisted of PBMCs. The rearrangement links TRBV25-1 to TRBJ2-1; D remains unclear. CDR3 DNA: TGTGCCAGCAGTGAACCCCAATACAATGAGCAGTTCTTC. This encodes CASSEPQYNEQFF.